The present entry profiles one T cell receptor beta chain with its context. Its binding antigen is unknown. Within one base of it there is no much larger clone, and no base qualities were kept. The CDR3 regions of human TCRbeta chains were subjected to immunosequencing. As for the authors' bioinformatics: TCRs in the repertoires were matched against a reference library of SARS-CoV-2-specific TCRs that had been generated with the MIRA antigen-specificity platform. Breadth was defined as the fraction of unique TCRs that were SARS-CoV-2-associated, and depth was defined as the fraction of total T cells that were SARS-CoV-2-associated. Using the MIRA data, every spike-specific TCR was mapped to the spike region that the TCR reacted to and assigned to either a CD4 or a CD8 class. Log10-transformed breadth and depth values were compared by one-way ANOVA with Sidak's multiple comparisons tests. This immuneACCESS table, as held by TCRdb, lists in-frame sequences with V and J called but not all clones. Of the missing ones, under half trace to an unresolved V gene in checked studies; the others have no known cause. V and J calls and clone size follow that table, whereas D and trimming were derived from the DNA. Within this sample are more than 85,000 clones, with around 86% of them counted one time only. The biggest ten clones account for around 5% of the sample.

The data were taken from a study of T cell responses to AZD1222 COVID-19 vaccine (dated by TCRdb to the early 2020s). About the full investigation: Because spike-specific TCR depth and breadth did not differ between the two schedules, AZD1222 recipients who got a second dose at roughly 4 weeks were pooled with those who got a second dose at roughly 12 weeks. Trial participants were enrolled by age into subgroups of 18-55, 56-69 and 70-plus years, and 148, 28 and 57 TCR-sequenced participants, respectively, were included in these subgroups. TCR sequencing covered fewer than 250 trial participants: 200 to 210 given two doses of AZD1222 and approximately 25 given two doses of MenACWY control vaccine.

Paper-wide results and their limitations: Epitopes outside the regions mutated in the B.1.351 and B.1.1.7 variants were reportedly recognized by nearly half of the unique spike-specific TCRs. Participants were mostly white British, with more females than males. The authors suggested clonal diversity may have been underestimated. Vaccine-associated CD4 TCRs spanned the whole spike protein, with dominant responses in regions 160-218 and 743-854. In the small 56-69-year group, the increase in depth fell short of significance, most likely because of low power. Because no day 14 peak-response samples were available, repertoires were characterized only after the peak T cell response. Only five to seven AZD1222 recipients were SARS-CoV-2 seropositive at baseline, limiting conclusions about previously exposed vaccinees. Spike-specific TCR breadth and depth rose significantly after two AZD1222 doses compared with day 0 and with MenACWY recipients.

The time point label corresponds to: baseline before first vaccination. Vaccinee samples were obtained from the UK trials COV001 and COV002, which included a single-blind randomized controlled phase 2/3 trial of AZD1222 (ChAdOx1 nCoV-19) in healthy adults. For TCRbeta chain sequencing, PBMC samples were collected from trial participants at day 0 and at day 28 after the second dose. The sample in question was peripheral blood, obtained on day 0 of AZD1222 vaccination. This TCR came from an adult in good health.

The nucleotide sequence is given as TGTGCCAGCAGCACCCGGACAGCGATGAACACTGAAGCTTTCTTT. This sequence encodes CASSTRTAMNTEAFF. The rearrangement combines TRBV7-2 with TRBJ1-1; D gene: possibly TRBD1, on 6 matching bases. The CDR3 covers 15 residues, taking in both the cysteine and the phenylalanine. The DNA shown is the 45-base CDR3, in frame from base 1. Trimming removed 5 bases from V and 0 bases from J, leaving 13 bases between the germline ends. The germline V gene specifies SGHTA as CDR1 and FQGNSA as CDR2.